These T cell receptor beta chains were read from a single sample in a study of CD8 T cells in Susac syndrome. TCRdb independently ran MiXCR on the immunoSEQ multiplex PCR reads; one entry per CDR3 protein. The table records a few hundred thousand distinct CDR3 sequences, 85% of them present only once. Sequences were obtained from CD8+ T cells from PBMCs. Receptors were obtained from a human donor with multiple sclerosis. CDR3s leave out the opening cysteine and the closing phenylalanine or tryptophan. Fields, in order: CDR3 length, V gene, CDR3 protein.

>16|TRBV7-6
ASSLAWQGELKNYGYT
>14|TRBV24-1
ATSPRGTALPYGYT
>13|TRBV4-1
ASSHGQGEPYEQY
>13|TRBV9
ASSVEGLATYEQY
>13|TRBV15
ATSAHGGTTGELF
>11|TRBV9
ASSVELNTEAF
>12|TRBV25-1
ASDPGGWNTEAF
>15|TRBV7-9
ASSLLSSSGMYNEQF
>12|TRBV5-1
ASSWFEGPDTQY
>13|TRBV7-9
ASSAGGWTNEKLF
>13|TRBV15
ATSSRTGSYNEQF
>15|TRBV27
ASSFAAELYSNQPQH
>13|TRBV15
ATSRAQELVNEQF
>12|TRBV27
ASTPIGGNYGYT
>13|TRBV18
ASSPGAGGPDEQY
>12|TRBV20-1
SARGERRTGELF
>13|TRBV7-8
ASSVWTGAAGELF
>12|TRBV6-1
ASSRASNSYEQY
>8|TRBV28
ASSHSPQY
>15|TRBV24-1
ATSDLVRDRDYNEQF
>12|TRBV10-1
ASLDPGLDSIQY
>12|TRBV12-3/TRBV12-4
ASSFDRAPYEQY
>13|TRBV19
ASVGDGYSNQPQH
>13|TRBV6-5
ASSYRPRRNTEAF
>13|TRBV10-2
ASREGGGSNQPQH
>13|TRBV20-1
SREPGLAGTDTQY
>12|TRBV27
ASRRREGTDTQY